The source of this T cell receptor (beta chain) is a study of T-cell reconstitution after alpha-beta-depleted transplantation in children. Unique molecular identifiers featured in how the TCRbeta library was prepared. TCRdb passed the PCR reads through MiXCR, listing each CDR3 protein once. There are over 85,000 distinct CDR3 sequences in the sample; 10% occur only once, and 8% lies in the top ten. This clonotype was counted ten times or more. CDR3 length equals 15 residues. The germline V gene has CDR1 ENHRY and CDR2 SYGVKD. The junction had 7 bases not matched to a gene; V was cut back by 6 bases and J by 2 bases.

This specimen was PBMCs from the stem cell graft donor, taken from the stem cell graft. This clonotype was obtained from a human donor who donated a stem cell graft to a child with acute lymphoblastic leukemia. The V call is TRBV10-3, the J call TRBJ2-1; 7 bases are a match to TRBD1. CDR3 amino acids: CAISPTGTPYNEQFF. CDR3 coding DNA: TGTGCCATCAGCCCGACAGGGACGCCCTACAATGAGCAGTTCTTC.